This TCR beta chain was documented in a study of shared clonotypes between healthy human individuals. CDR3 size: 16 residues. Germline trimming cut 6 bases from V and 5 bases from J; bases unmatched to any gene: 12. The V gene's germline CDR1 is SGHTA and CDR2 FQGNSA. Clones were read by immunoSEQ multiplex PCR, and TCRdb kept only the in-frame ones, dropping some. Of some 2,500,000 clones listed, under 95% are singletons. The clonotype was recovered from a man aged 18 to 29 in good health. Some clones in this sample may be carry-over from other donors' samples. Material: naive CD4+ T cells from PBMCs. Subset here: CD45RA+ positively selected. The chain carries TRBV7-2 and TRBJ2-1, with 8 bases identical to TRBD2. The CDR3 coding sequence is TGTGCCAGCAGACAACCCCTAGCGGGTGGTGACAATGAGCAGTTCTTC. It is translated as CASRQPLAGGDNEQFF.